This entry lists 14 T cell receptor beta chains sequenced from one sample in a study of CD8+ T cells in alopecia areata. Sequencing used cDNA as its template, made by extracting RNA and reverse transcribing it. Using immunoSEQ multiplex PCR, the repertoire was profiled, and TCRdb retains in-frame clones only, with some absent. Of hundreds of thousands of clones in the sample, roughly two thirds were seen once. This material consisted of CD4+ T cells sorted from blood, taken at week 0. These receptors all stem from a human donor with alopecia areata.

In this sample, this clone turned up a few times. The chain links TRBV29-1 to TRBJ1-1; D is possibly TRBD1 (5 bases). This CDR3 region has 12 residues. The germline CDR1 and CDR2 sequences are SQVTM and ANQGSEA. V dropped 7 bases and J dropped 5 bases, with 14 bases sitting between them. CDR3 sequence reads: CSAGLGGTEAFF. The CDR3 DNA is TGCAGCGCTGGCCTTGGGGGAACTGAAGCTTTCTTT.

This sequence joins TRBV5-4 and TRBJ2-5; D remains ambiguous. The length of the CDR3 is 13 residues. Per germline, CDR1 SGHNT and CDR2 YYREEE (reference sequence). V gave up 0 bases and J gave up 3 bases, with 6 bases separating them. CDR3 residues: CASSLGAEETQYF. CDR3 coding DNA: TGTGCCAGCAGCTTGGGGGCAGAAGAGACCCAGTACTTC. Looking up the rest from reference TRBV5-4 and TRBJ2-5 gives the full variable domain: ETGVTQSPTHLIKTRGQQVTLRCSSQSGHNTVSWYQQALGQGPQFIFQYYREEENGRGNFPPRFSGLQFPNYSSELNVNALELDDSALYLCASSLGAEETQYFGPGTRLLVL.

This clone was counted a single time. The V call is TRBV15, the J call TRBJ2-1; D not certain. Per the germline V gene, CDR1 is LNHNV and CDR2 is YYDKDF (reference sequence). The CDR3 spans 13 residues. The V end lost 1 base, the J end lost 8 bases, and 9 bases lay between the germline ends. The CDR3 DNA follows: TGTGCCACCAGCAGAGTCCTTAGCTATGAGCAGTTCTTC. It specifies CATSRVLSYEQFF.

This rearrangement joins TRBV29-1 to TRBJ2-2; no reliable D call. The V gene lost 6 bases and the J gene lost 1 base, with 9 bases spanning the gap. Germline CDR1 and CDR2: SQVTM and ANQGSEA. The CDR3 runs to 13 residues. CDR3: CSVRYRNTGELFF. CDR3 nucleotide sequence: TGCAGCGTGAGGTACAGGAACACCGGGGAGCTGTTTTTT.

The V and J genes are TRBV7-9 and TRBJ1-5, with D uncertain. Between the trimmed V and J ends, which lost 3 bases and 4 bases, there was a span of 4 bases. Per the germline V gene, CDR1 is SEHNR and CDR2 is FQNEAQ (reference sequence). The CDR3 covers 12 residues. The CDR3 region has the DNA TGTGCCAGCAGCTTTAAAAATCAGCCCCAGCATTTT. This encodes CASSFKNQPQHF. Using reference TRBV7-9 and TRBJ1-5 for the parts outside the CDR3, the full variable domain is DTGVSQNPRHKITKRGQNVTFRCDPISEHNRLYWYRQTLGQGPEFLTYFQNEAQLEKSRLLSDRFSAERPKGSFSTLEIQRTEQGDSAMYLCASSFKNQPQHFGDGTRLSIL.

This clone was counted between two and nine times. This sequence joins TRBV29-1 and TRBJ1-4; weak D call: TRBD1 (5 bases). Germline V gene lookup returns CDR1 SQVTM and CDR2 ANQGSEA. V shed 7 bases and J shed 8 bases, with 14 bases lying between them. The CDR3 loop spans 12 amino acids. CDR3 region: CSGRDAGEKLFF. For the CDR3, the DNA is TGCAGCGGCCGGGACGCAGGAGAAAAACTGTTTTTT.

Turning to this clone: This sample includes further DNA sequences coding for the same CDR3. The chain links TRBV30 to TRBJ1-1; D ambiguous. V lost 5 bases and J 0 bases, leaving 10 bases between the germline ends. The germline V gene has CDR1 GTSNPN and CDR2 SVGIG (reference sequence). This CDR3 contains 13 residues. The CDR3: CAWSGRMNTEAFF. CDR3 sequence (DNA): TGTGCCTGGTCTGGACGGATGAACACTGAAGCTTTCTTT.

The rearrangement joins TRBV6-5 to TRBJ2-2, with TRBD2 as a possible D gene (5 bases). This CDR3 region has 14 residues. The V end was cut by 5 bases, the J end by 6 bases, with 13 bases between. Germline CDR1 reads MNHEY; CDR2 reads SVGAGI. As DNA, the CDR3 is TGTGCCAGCAGTCGCTCGACCGGGGCCGGGGAGCTGTTTTTT. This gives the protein CASSRSTGAGELFF.

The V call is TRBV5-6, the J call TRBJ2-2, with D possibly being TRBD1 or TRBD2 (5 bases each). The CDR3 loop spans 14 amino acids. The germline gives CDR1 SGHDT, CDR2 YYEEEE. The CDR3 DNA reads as TGTGTCGCAAGCCGGGGCGCGACGACCGGGGAGCTGTTTTTT. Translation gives CVASRGATTGELFF.

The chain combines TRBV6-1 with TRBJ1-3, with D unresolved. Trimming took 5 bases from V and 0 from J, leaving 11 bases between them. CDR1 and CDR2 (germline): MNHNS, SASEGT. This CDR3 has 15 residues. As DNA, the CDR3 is TGTGCCAGCAGTAGCGGCGGATTCTCTGGAAACACCATATATTTT. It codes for CASSSGGFSGNTIYF.

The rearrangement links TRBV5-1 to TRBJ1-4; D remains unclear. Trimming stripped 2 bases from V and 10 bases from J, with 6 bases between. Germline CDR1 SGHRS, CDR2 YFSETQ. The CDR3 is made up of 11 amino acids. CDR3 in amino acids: CASSLSGKLFF. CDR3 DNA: TGCGCCAGCAGCTTATCTGGAAAACTGTTTTTT.

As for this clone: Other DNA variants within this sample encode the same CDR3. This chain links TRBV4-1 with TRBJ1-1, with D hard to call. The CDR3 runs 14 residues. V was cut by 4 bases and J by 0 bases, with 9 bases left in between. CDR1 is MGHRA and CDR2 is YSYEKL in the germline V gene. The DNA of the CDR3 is TGCGCCAGCAGCCGCGGAGATCTGAACACTGAAGCTTTCTTT. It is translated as CASSRGDLNTEAFF.

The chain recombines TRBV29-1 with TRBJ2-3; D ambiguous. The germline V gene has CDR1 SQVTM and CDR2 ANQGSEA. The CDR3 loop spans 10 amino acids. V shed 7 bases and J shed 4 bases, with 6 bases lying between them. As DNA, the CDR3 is TGCAGCGCAGAAGCAGATACGCAGTATTTT. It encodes CSAEADTQYF.

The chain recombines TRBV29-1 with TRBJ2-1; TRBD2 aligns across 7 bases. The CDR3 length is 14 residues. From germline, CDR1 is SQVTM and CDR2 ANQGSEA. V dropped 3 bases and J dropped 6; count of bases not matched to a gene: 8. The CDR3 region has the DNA TGCAGCGTTGAGGCTCTAGCGGAACTCAATGAGCAGTTCTTC. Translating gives CSVEALAELNEQFF.